The clone carrying this TCR beta chain was detected only a few times. This record belongs to a study of regulatory T cells in long-lasting Graves disease. As for time point: newly diagnosed GD, antithyroid drugs for less than 3 months. The TCR library was made from RNA that had been extracted from PBMCs in TRIzol. Arm-PCR of CDR3 regions and iRepertoire HTBI primers were used to build TCR beta libraries. TCRdb passed the multiplex PCR reads through MiXCR, listing each CDR3 protein once. The profile shows about 350,000 distinct CDR3 sequences, 16% of them singletons. Looked up from germline, CDR1 is LGHNA and CDR2 is YNFKEQ. V lost 0 bases and J lost 7; bases outside the gene matches: 8. The CDR3 is 16 residues long. The same sample was also studied in work on T cells in Graves' hyperthyroidism and ophthalmopathy. According to that study: When the TCR CDR3 underwent first-round RT-PCR, the HTBI primer set was used.

The gene calls are TRBV4-2 and TRBJ2-5, with TRBD2 matching 10 bases. The material sequenced was peripheral blood mononuclear cells (PBMCs), taken at new diagnosis, from a patient treated with antithyroid drugs. The sequence derives from a man aged 35-49 years with Graves disease. CDR3 coding DNA: TGTGCCAGCAGCCAAGACAGCGGGGGGGCCGGGGTGACCCAGTACTTC. Translated: CASSQDSGGAGVTQYF.